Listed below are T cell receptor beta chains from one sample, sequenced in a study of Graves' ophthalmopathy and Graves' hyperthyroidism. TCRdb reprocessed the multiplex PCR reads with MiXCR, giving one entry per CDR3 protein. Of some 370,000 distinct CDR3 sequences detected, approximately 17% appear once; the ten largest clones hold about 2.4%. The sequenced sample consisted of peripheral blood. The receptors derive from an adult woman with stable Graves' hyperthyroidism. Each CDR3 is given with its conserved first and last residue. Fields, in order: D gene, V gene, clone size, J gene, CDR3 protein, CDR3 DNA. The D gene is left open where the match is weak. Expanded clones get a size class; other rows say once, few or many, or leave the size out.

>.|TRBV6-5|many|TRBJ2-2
CASSYETMNTGELFF
TGTGCCAGCAGTTACGAGACCATGAACACCGGGGAGCTGTTTTTT
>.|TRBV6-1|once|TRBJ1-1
CASSEGRGPYTEAFF
TGTGCCAGCAGTGAAGGCAGGGGACCTTACACTGAAGCTTTCTTT
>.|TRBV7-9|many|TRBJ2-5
CASSLGVHRTQYF
TGTGCCAGCAGCTTAGGCGTCCATCGGACCCAGTACTTC
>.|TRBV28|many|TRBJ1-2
CASSPWGGLDSPGGYTF
TGTGCCAGCTCCCCCTGGGGGGGGTTAGATTCTCCCGGGGGCTACACCTTC
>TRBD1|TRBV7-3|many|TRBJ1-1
CASSGQAGTEAFF
TGTGCCAGCAGCGGACAGGCGGGCACTGAAGCTTTCTTT
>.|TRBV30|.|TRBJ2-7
CACSSGFDEQYF
TGTGCCTGTAGCTCCGGCTTTGACGAGCAGTACTTC
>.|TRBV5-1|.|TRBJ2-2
CASSLPGITGELFF
TGCGCCAGCAGCTTGCCAGGGATTACCGGGGAGCTGTTTTTT
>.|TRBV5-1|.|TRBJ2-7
CASSFRAGFKFYEQYF
TGCGCCAGCAGCTTTCGGGCGGGGTTTAAGTTCTACGAGCAGTACTTC
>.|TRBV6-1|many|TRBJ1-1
CASSARYRSVANTEAFF
TGTGCCAGCAGTGCTAGATACAGGTCGGTGGCGAACACTGAAGCTTTCTTT
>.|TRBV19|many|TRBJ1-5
CASSIVRGPNQPQHF
TGTGCCAGTAGTATTGTTCGAGGGCCGAATCAGCCCCAGCATTTT
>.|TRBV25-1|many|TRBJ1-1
CASSRTGDRLAFF
TGTGCCAGCAGCCGAACGGGAGACAGGTTAGCTTTCTTT
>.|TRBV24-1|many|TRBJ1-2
CATSFLAFWGYGYTF
TGTGCCACCAGTTTCTTGGCCTTTTGGGGATATGGCTACACCTTC
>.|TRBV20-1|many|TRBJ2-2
CSARDPARADTGELFF
TGCAGTGCTAGAGATCCAGCGCGGGCCGACACCGGGGAGCTGTTTTTT
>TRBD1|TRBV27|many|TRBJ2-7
CASSRDRFSYEQYF
TGTGCCAGCAGTCGGGACAGGTTTTCCTACGAGCAGTACTTC
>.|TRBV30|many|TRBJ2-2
CAWSVGGIAGELFF
TGTGCCTGGAGTGTAGGGGGGATCGCCGGGGAGCTGTTTTTT
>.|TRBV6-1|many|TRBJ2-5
CASSASLRETQYF
TGTGCCAGCAGTGCCTCCTTGCGGGAGACCCAGTACTTC
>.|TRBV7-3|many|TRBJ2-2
CASSSSGGGAGELFF
TGTGCCAGCAGCTCATCCGGTGGGGGAGCCGGGGAGCTGTTTTTT
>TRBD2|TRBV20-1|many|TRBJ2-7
CSASYPGLATAEQYF
TGCAGTGCTAGTTACCCGGGACTAGCGACGGCCGAGCAGTACTTC
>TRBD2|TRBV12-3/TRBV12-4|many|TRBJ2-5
CASSFLAGETQYF
TGTGCCAGCAGTTTCCTAGCGGGGGAGACCCAGTACTTC
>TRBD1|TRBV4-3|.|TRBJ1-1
CASSPRVWDRDRGFGNTEAFF
TGCGCCAGCAGCCCCCGCGTATGGGACCGGGACAGGGGATTTGGGAACACTGAAGCTTTCTTT
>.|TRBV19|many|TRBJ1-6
CASSIVPDNSPLHF
TGTGCCAGTAGTATCGTTCCTGATAATTCACCCCTCCACTTT
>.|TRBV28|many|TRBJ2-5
CASSFSGSGETQYF
TGTGCCAGCAGTTTCTCGGGAAGTGGAGAGACCCAGTACTTC
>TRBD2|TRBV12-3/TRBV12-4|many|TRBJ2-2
CASTPPAGEVTGELFF
TGTGCCAGCACCCCCCCAGCGGGAGAGGTGACCGGGGAGCTGTTTTTT
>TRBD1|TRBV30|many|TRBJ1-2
CAWSAFRDRDGYGYTF
TGTGCCTGGAGTGCCTTCCGGGACAGGGATGGGTATGGCTACACCTTC
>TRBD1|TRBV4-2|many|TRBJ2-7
CASSQTDRGGYEQYF
TGTGCCAGCAGCCAGACGGACAGGGGGGGCTACGAGCAGTACTTC
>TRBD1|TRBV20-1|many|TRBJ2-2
CSARRGRWNTGELFF
TGCAGTGCGCGCAGGGGGCGCTGGAACACCGGGGAGCTGTTTTTT
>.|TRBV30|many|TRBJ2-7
CAWSGSSEQYF
TGTGCCTGGAGTGGCTCGAGCGAGCAGTACTTC
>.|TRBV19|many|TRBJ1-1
CASRKGNTEAFF
TGTGCCAGTAGAAAGGGGAACACTGAAGCTTTCTTT
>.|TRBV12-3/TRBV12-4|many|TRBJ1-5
CASSIIGNQPQHF
TGTGCCAGCAGTATTATAGGCAATCAGCCCCAGCATTTT
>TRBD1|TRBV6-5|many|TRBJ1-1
CASTINRGSTEAFF
TGTGCCAGCACTATAAACAGGGGGAGTACTGAAGCTTTCTTT
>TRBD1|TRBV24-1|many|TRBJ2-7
CATSDPGTGTYEQYF
TGTGCCACCAGTGATCCCGGGACAGGGACCTACGAGCAGTACTTC
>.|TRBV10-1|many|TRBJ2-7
CASSREEQGRGEQYF
TGCGCCAGCAGCCGAGAGGAACAGGGCCGTGGGGAGCAGTACTTC
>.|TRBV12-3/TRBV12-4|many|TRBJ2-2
CASSRSGSGGELFF
TGTGCCAGCAGTCGCAGCGGAAGCGGCGGGGAGCTGTTTTTT
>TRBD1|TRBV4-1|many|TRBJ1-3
CASSQGPGTGPWGTIYF
TGCGCCAGCAGCCAAGGACCCGGGACAGGGCCGTGGGGGACCATATATTTT
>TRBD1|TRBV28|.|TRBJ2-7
CASRTPQGAYEQYF
TGTGCCAGCAGAACACCACAGGGGGCCTACGAGCAGTACTTC
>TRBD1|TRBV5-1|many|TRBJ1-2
CASSFGTANYGYTF
TGCGCCAGCAGCTTCGGGACAGCGAACTATGGCTACACCTTC
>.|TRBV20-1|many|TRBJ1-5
CSARDRSRGFGNQPQHF
TGCAGTGCTAGAGATCGCTCCAGGGGATTCGGCAATCAGCCCCAGCATTTT
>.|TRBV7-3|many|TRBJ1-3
CASSSQDRHSGNTIYF
TGTGCCAGCAGCTCCCAAGACAGGCACTCTGGAAACACCATATATTTT
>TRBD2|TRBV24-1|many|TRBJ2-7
CATSGGSPYEQYF
TGTGCCACCAGCGGGGGGTCCCCCTACGAGCAGTACTTC
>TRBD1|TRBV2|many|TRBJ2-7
CASLGGQGAVRYEQYF
TGTGCCAGCCTCGGTGGACAGGGGGCAGTTCGGTACGAGCAGTACTTC
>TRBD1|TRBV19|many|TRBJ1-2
CASGTGDRDYGYTF
TGTGCCAGCGGGACAGGGGATCGCGACTATGGCTACACCTTC
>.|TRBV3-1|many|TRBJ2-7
CASRKARVEQYF
TGTGCCAGCCGGAAGGCAAGGGTCGAGCAGTACTTC
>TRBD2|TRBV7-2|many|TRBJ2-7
CASSPMGREEVEQYF
TGTGCCAGCAGCCCGATGGGGCGGGAGGAAGTCGAGCAGTACTTC
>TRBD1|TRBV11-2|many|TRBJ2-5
CASTLGGTGYETQYF
TGTGCCAGCACCCTGGGGGGGACAGGGTACGAGACCCAGTACTTC
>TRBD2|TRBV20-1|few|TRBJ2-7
CSAKTSGQNYYEQYF
TGCAGTGCCAAGACTAGCGGGCAAAATTACTACGAGCAGTACTTC
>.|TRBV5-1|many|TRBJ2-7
CASSLEGSLYEQYF
TGCGCCAGCAGCTTGGAGGGCAGTCTCTACGAGCAGTACTTC
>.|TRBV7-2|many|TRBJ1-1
CASSGMGGNTEAFF
TGTGCCAGCAGCGGAATGGGTGGGAACACTGAAGCTTTCTTT
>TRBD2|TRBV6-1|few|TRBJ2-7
CANSDRLAGAYEQYF
TGTGCCAACAGTGACAGGCTAGCGGGGGCCTACGAGCAGTACTTC
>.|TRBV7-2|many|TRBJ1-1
CASSLVGGYGDTEAFF
TGTGCCAGCAGCTTAGTAGGAGGTTACGGGGACACTGAAGCTTTCTTT